This TCR beta chain came from a study of T cells expressing NK-cell markers. Looked up from germline, CDR1 is SGHTA and CDR2 is FQGNSA. The CDR3 is 14 residues long. TCRdb reprocessed the 5' RACE reads and keeps a single row for each CDR3 protein, giving no DNA. This sample's table has fewer than 400,000 distinct CDR3 sequences. Sequencing input: blood T cells: a sorted CD56 or NKG2C T cell subset, CD4+ or CD8+ T cells, or bulk PBMC T cells (not recorded which). The chain is built from TRBV7-2 and TRBJ1-5; TCRdb calls TRBD1, which cannot be checked without DNA. The source of this sequence is a woman between 45 and 60 years old in good health. CDR3: CASSLSGGTEPQHF.